A single sample is the source of the 17 T cell receptor beta chains below, sequenced in a study of T-cell memory formation after mild COVID-19. TCRdb analysed the 5' RACE reads with MiXCR anew, one entry per CDR3 protein. Among roughly 250,000 distinct CDR3 sequences listed, approximately 15% were seen once. The sequenced sample was PBMCs or a T cell subset sorted from them (not recorded which). All receptors come from a man younger than 35 who had mild COVID-19 (a few samples of this study predate the infection). Cell type and time point are not known.

This clonotype was seen a few times. The chain has TRBV27 and TRBJ1-5, with TRBD1 as a possible D gene (6 bases). The CDR3 is made up of 17 amino acids. V was trimmed by 1 base and J by 0 bases, leaving 13 bases between them. Germline assignment: CDR1 MNHEY and CDR2 SMNVEV (reference sequence). CDR3 nucleotide sequence: TGTGCCAGCAGTTTATGGGGGGGGGCATATAGCAATCAGCCCCAGCATTTT. This codes for CASSLWGGAYSNQPQHF.

As DNA, the CDR3 is TGTGCCAGCAGCTTAGGCGACCGTGGTGGGGCAGTTTGGTACTTC. The encoded protein is CASSLGDRGGAVWYF. The V gene is TRBV7-2, the J gene TRBJ2-5; tentatively, D is TRBD1 (5 bases). Germline CDR1 reads SGHTA; CDR2 reads FQGNSA. V was trimmed by 1 base and J by 13 bases, leaving 22 bases between them. There are 15 residues in the CDR3.

This clonotype occurred many times. The CDR3 here is CASSLVVGLGQETQYF. The CDR3 nucleotides read TGTGCCAGCAGCTTAGTAGTTGGCCTCGGGCAAGAGACCCAGTACTTC. The V and J genes are TRBV7-2 and TRBJ2-5, with no clear D. V was shortened by 1 base and J by 2 bases, with 14 bases between the two germline ends. CDR1 and CDR2 from the germline V gene are SGHTA and FQGNSA. There are 16 residues in the CDR3.

This clonotype was recorded a few times. Since no conserved phenylalanine or tryptophan closes the CDR3, a read error is the likely cause. No DNA is shown, since the ends of the CDR3 on it are uncertain; the CDR3 is the one TCRdb lists. V usage is TRBV7-9 and J usage is TRBJ2-1; no DNA check was done on the table's D call, TRBD2. Germline V gene lookup returns CDR1 SEHNR and CDR2 FQNEAQ (reference sequence). The CDR3 extends over 12 residues, inclusive of both ends. The CDR3 spells CASSLAVDGRFL.

The rearrangement joins TRBV7-8 to TRBJ1-3, with D possibly TRBD1 on 5 matching bases. This CDR3 is 13 amino acids long. Trimming shortened V by 0 bases and J by 8 bases, and 8 bases separated the two germline ends. CDR1 is SGHVS, CDR2 FQNEAQ, per germline. The CDR3 nucleotides are TGTGCCAGCAGCTTAGCGGGGGGTGACACCATATATTTT. It is translated as CASSLAGGDTIYF.

Only a few counts were recorded for this clonotype. The chain's CDR3 is CASSLNAAAEAFF. The CDR3 DNA follows: TGTGCCAGCAGTTTAAACGCGGCAGCTGAAGCTTTCTTT. The chain couples TRBV12-3 or TRBV12-4 to TRBJ1-1, with D uncertain. Trimming cost V 2 bases and J 6 bases, with 10 bases left between them. This CDR3 has 13 residues.

This clonotype was seen only a few times. The rearrangement uses TRBV3-1 and TRBJ2-7; D possibly corresponds to TRBD1 (6 bases). With 1 base removed from V and 5 bases from J, the gap between germline ends came to 12 bases. The CDR3 covers 14 residues. Germline assignment: CDR1 LGHDT and CDR2 YNNKEL (reference sequence). The CDR3 reads CASSQGSRGDEQYF. The CDR3 DNA reads as TGTGCCAGCAGCCAAGGAAGCAGGGGAGACGAGCAGTACTTC.

This chain connects TRBV6-2 or TRBV6-3 to TRBJ2-7; unclear D gene. V lost 2 bases and J lost 2, with 7 bases in between. The CDR3 is 13 amino acids. Germline lookup yields CDR1 MNHEY and CDR2 SVGEGT. DNA for the CDR3: TGTGCCAGCAGTTACGACAAGACCTACGAGCAGTACGTC. Amino acid sequence: CASSYDKTYEQYV.

V gene TRBV2 combines with J gene TRBJ2-7; no clear D gene. The V end lost 4 bases, the J end lost 4 bases, and 11 bases lay between the germline ends. The CDR3 contains 13 residues. Germline CDR1 and CDR2: SNHLY and FYNNEI. The CDR3 coding sequence is TGTGCCAGCAGTGCCTCCAGTAGGTACGAGCAGTACGTC. Translated, it gives CASSASSRYEQYV.

The V gene is TRBV12-3 or TRBV12-4, the J gene TRBJ1-1; D gene ambiguous. V was shortened by 5 bases and J by 4 bases, with 5 bases between the two germline ends. This CDR3 spans 11 amino acids. The DNA of the CDR3 is TGTGCCAGCAGTACTCGCACTGAAGCTTTCTTT. Encoded protein: CASSTRTEAFF.

There are many counts of this clonotype. The rearrangement links TRBV12-5 to TRBJ2-6; D ambiguous. The length of the CDR3 is 15 residues. CDR1 and CDR2 (germline): LGHNT, FRNRAP. V was cut by 1 base and J by 0 bases, with 4 bases left in between. CDR3 protein: CASGLGHSGANVLTF. CDR3 DNA: TGTGCTAGTGGTTTGGGACACTCTGGGGCCAACGTCCTGACTTTC.

This clonotype occurred a few times. J is TRBJ2-1 and V is TRBV20-1; 11 nucleotides line up with TRBD2. The CDR3 totals 17 residues. In germline, CDR1 is DFQATT, CDR2 SNEGSKA (reference sequence). Trimming removed 5 bases from V and 0 bases from J; junction bases left unmatched: 9. Here the CDR3 reads CSAVAGGAPSSYNEQFF. The CDR3 DNA follows: TGCAGTGCTGTAGCGGGGGGGGCCCCGAGCTCCTACAATGAGCAGTTCTTC.

The sample holds a few counts of this clonotype. The chain is built from TRBV5-1 and TRBJ2-5; possibly TRBD2 for D (5 bases). The ends were cut back, 4 bases at V and 5 bases at J, with 12 bases in the middle. Germline loops: CDR1 SGHRS, CDR2 YFSETQ. CDR3 length: 13 amino acids. CDR3 amino acids: CASSEIAWETQYF. For the CDR3, the DNA is TGCGCCAGCAGCGAGATAGCGTGGGAGACCCAGTACTTC.

This clonotype was detected only a few times. The chain combines TRBV12-3 or TRBV12-4 with TRBJ1-2; possibly TRBD1 for D (6 bases). Trimming left V 5 bases short and J 6 bases short, with 13 bases between. The CDR3 runs 13 residues. CDR3 sequence (DNA): TGTGCCAGCAGTACAACAGGGCCACATGGCTACACCTTC. It translates to CASSTTGPHGYTF.

The chain is built from TRBV9 and TRBJ2-1; D possibly uses TRBD1 or TRBD2 (5 bases each). V was shortened by 4 bases and J by 0 bases, with 20 bases between the two germline ends. Germline V gives CDR1 SGDLS, CDR2 YYNGEE. This CDR3 has 18 amino acids. The CDR3 nucleotides read TGTGCCAGCAGCCCCCCCTTGGCCGGGACGCCCTCCTACAATGAGCAGTTCTTC. Translating gives CASSPPLAGTPSYNEQFF.

The chain is built from TRBV27 and TRBJ1-6; D gene uncertain. Trimming pared 6 bases from V and 0 bases from J, leaving 9 bases between. Germline V CDR1 and CDR2: MNHEY, SMNVEV (reference sequence). The CDR3 is made up of 15 amino acids. CDR3 bases: TGTGCCAGCAGACCGCGAAACTCCTATAATTCACCCCTCCACTTT. This translates into CASRPRNSYNSPLHF.

The V and J genes are TRBV6-6 and TRBJ2-5; 9 bases align to TRBD2. Germline lookup yields CDR1 MNHNY and CDR2 SVGAGI (reference sequence). The CDR3 runs 15 residues. Trimming took 6 bases from V and 2 from J; bases not matched to a gene: 7. CDR3 DNA sequence: TGTGCCAGCAGAGCGGGGGGACCACCTCAAGAGACCCAGTACTTC. Its protein product is CASRAGGPPQETQYF.